The clone carrying this TCR beta chain has just a few counts. These data come from a study of T-cell reconstitution after alpha-beta-depleted transplantation in children. The library targeted TCRbeta and was prepared with unique molecular identifiers. One entry per CDR3 protein, called by TCRdb with MiXCR from the PCR reads. This table holds around 600,000 distinct CDR3 sequences, approximately 10% found once. The V gene's germline CDR1 is MDHEN and CDR2 SYDVKM. V was clipped by 2 bases and J by 5 bases, with 15 bases between them. The CDR3 is 15 residues long. The V and J genes are TRBV28 and TRBJ1-1; no definite D call. The clonotype was recovered from a human donor who donated a stem cell graft to a child with acute myeloid leukemia. The source was PBMCs from the stem cell graft donor, collected from the stem cell graft. The DNA of the CDR3 is TGTGCCAGCAGTTTAGTTCCGGGGAGGAGGACTGAAGCTTTCTTT. The encoded protein is CASSLVPGRRTEAFF. Based on the CDR3 plus reference TRBV28 and TRBJ1-1, the full variable domain is DVKVTQSSRYLVKRTGEKVFLECVQDMDHENMFWYRQDPGLGLRLIYFSYDVKMKEKGDIPEGYSVSREKKERFSLILESASTNQTSMYLCASSLVPGRRTEAFFGQGTRLTVV.